A single sample gave rise to the 11 T cell receptor beta chains below, sequenced in a study of cytomegalovirus exposure and HLA in healthy donors. Vbeta (60) and Jbeta (13) primers were used in the PCR. The data were produced by immunoSEQ multiplex PCR, yet TCRdb's version contains in-frame clones alone and is incomplete. This repertoire shows fewer than 250,000 clones, 60% to 85% found once; its top ten account for 1.5% to 2%. The sample comprised PBMCs. The source is a young woman in good health and CMV-seronegative.

The chain has TRBV28 and TRBJ1-5; possibly TRBD1 for D (5 bases). Trimming took off 3 bases at V and 3 bases at J, with 9 bases between the two ends. Looked up from germline, CDR1 is MDHEN and CDR2 is SYDVKM. The CDR3 consists of 14 residues. In nucleotides, the CDR3 is TGTGCCAGCAGTTTCACAGGAGACAATCAGCCCCAGCATTTT. Translation gives CASSFTGDNQPQHF.

The rearrangement joins TRBV18 to TRBJ1-1; D uncertain. The CDR3 contains 16 residues. The germline gives CDR1 KGHSH, CDR2 LQKENI. Deletions cut 2 bases from V and 3 bases from J, with 16 bases between. The CDR3 bases are TGTGCCAGCTCACCAATTTTGAGGGCCATTGACACTGAAGCTTTCTTT. Amino acid sequence: CASSPILRAIDTEAFF.

J is TRBJ1-1 and V is TRBV27; no definite D call. V lost 6 bases, J lost 0 bases, and 8 bases lay in between. The CDR3 consists of 13 residues. The germline V gene encodes CDR1 MNHEY and CDR2 SMNVEV (reference sequence). CDR3 nucleotides: TGTGCCAGCAGCGCCATAGTGAACACTGAAGCTTTCTTT. This gives the protein CASSAIVNTEAFF.

The genes are TRBV28 and TRBJ1-1; D gene ambiguous. The CDR3 sequence is 15 residues long. Trimming took 5 bases from V and 1 from J, leaving 14 bases between them. CDR1 is MDHEN, CDR2 SYDVKM, per germline. Here the CDR3 DNA reads TGTGCCAGCAGTCCTGGAGGTCACCAGAACACTGAAGCTTTCTTT. Protein: CASSPGGHQNTEAFF.

V gene TRBV27 combines with J gene TRBJ2-7; TRBD2 aligns across 10 bases. Germline-derived CDR1 and CDR2 are MNHEY and SMNVEV (reference sequence). Losses at the gene ends were 5 bases for V and 2 bases for J; bases not matched to a gene: 9. CDR3 length: 16 residues. The CDR3 sequence: CASSQRLAGNTYEQYF. CDR3 nucleotide sequence: TGTGCCAGCAGTCAACGACTAGCGGGCAATACCTACGAGCAGTACTTC.

V gene TRBV4-1 combines with J gene TRBJ2-1, with 14 bases aligning to TRBD2. The V and J ends lost 3 bases and 0 bases, in that order; junction bases with no gene match: 10. Germline V lookup: CDR1 MGHRA, CDR2 YSYEKL. The CDR3 totals 20 residues. The DNA of the CDR3 is TGCGCCAGCAGCCACCTCGGACTAGCGGGGGGCCTCAGCTCCTACAATGAGCAGTTCTTC. It encodes CASSHLGLAGGLSSYNEQFF.

J is TRBJ2-3 and V is TRBV9; D remains unclear. V lost 4 bases, J lost 6 bases, and 6 bases lay in between. Germline loops: CDR1 SGDLS, CDR2 YYNGEE. The CDR3 covers 11 residues. CDR3 region: CASSYGDTQYF. The CDR3 region has the DNA TGTGCCAGCAGCTACGGGGATACGCAGTATTTT.

The chain joins TRBV16 to TRBJ2-7; 7 nucleotides agree with TRBD1. CDR3 length equals 14 residues. Germline assignment: CDR1 KGHSY and CDR2 FQNENV. Losses at the gene ends were 2 bases for V and 7 bases for J; bases not matched to a gene: 8. The CDR3 protein is CASSQATGMVEQYF. The CDR3 DNA follows: TGTGCCAGCAGCCAAGCGACAGGGATGGTGGAGCAGTACTTC.

The chain joins TRBV6-5 to TRBJ2-7; the match to TRBD1 covers 11 bases. Germline-derived CDR1 and CDR2 are MNHEY and SVGAGI. The length of the CDR3 is 14 residues. J was trimmed by 5 bases and V by 6 bases; bases with no gene match: 6. CDR3 DNA sequence: TGTGCCAGCAGGTATCCGGGACAGGGGGACGAGCAGTACTTC. Its translation: CASRYPGQGDEQYF.

A single count supports this clone. This sequence joins TRBV11-2 and TRBJ1-1; TRBD1 might be the D (6 bases). V lost 7 bases to trimming and J lost 5 bases, with 17 bases between them. The CDR3 length is 14 residues. The germline CDR1 and CDR2 sequences are SGHAT and FQNNGV. CDR3 loop: CASTRGREGTEAFF. CDR3 bases: TGTGCCAGCACCAGGGGCAGGGAGGGGACTGAAGCTTTCTTT.

The J gene is TRBJ2-2, the V gene TRBV6-5; a possible D gene is TRBD2 (6 bases). The germline CDR1 and CDR2 sequences are MNHEY and SVGAGI. The CDR3 has 16 amino acids. V was cut by 0 bases and J by 7 bases, with 15 bases left in between. The CDR3 loop is CASSYSGGNMGGELFF. The CDR3 DNA sequence: TGTGCCAGCAGTTACTCTGGAGGGAATATGGGCGGGGAGCTGTTTTTT.